One and the same sample provided the 5 T cell receptor beta chains below, sequenced in a study of post-analysis software for immune sequencing data. Study results and caveats: Patients showed TRBV5-6, TRBV5-1 and TRBV20-1 among several TRBV segments more frequent than in controls.

No antigen is known for these receptors. The authors incorporated unique molecular identifiers into the TCR beta cDNA libraries. Each CDR3 protein gets one entry after TCRdb re-called the PCR reads with MiXCR. The table shows fewer than 850,000 distinct CDR3 sequences, with more than 45% occurring only once. The sample taken for sequencing was blood. The receptors were gathered from a girl aged 5-17 years with multiple sclerosis.

The V and J genes are TRBV12-3 or TRBV12-4 and TRBJ2-3, with D uncertain. The CDR3 contains 16 residues. The ends were cut back, 4 bases at V and 2 bases at J, with 16 bases in the middle. The CDR3 is CASSSGAKLFTDTQYF. CDR3 in DNA: TGTGCCAGCAGTTCAGGAGCAAAATTATTCACAGATACGCAGTATTTT.

V is TRBV6-6 and J is TRBJ1-1; D not resolved. The CDR3 extends over 12 amino acids. The germline V and J ends were trimmed by 3 bases and 3 bases, with 5 bases remaining between them. CDR1 and CDR2 from the germline V gene are MNHNY and SVGAGI (reference sequence). As DNA, the CDR3 is TGTGCCAGCAGTTATTGGGACACTGAAGCTTTCTTT. It is translated as CASSYWDTEAFF.

V gene TRBV29-1 combines with J gene TRBJ2-7; D is uncertain. Germline values: CDR1 SQVTM, CDR2 ANQGSEA. The CDR3 totals 11 residues. The V end lost 7 bases, the J end lost 4 bases, and 11 bases lay between the germline ends. CDR3 DNA: TGCAGCGCCCAGGCCCCATACGAGCAGTACTTC. Amino acid sequence: CSAQAPYEQYF.

The chain joins TRBV28 to TRBJ2-1; 10 bases fit TRBD2. CDR3 length: 17 residues. Trimming removed 5 bases from V and 9 bases from J; junction bases left unmatched: 16. Germline-derived CDR1 and CDR2 are MDHEN and SYDVKM. CDR3 coding DNA: TGTGCCAGCAGTCCCTTCTGGGAGCGGGAGGGCCAGAGTGAGCAGTTCTTC. This encodes CASSPFWEREGQSEQFF. The full variable domain, in which reference TRBV28 and TRBJ2-1 provide the parts outside the CDR3, is DVKVTQSSRYLVKRTGEKVFLECVQDMDHENMFWYRQDPGLGLRLIYFSYDVKMKEKGDIPEGYSVSREKKERFSLILESASTNQTSMYLCASSPFWEREGQSEQFFGPGTRLTVL.

This clonotype was detected many times. This sequence joins TRBV27 and TRBJ1-1, with TRBD1 identical over 7 bases. V lost 7 bases to trimming and J lost 3 bases; unmatched junction nucleotides: 8. The CDR3 contains 14 residues. Germline-derived CDR1 and CDR2 are MNHEY and SMNVEV (reference sequence). CDR3 bases: TGTGCCAGCACCCCAAGGGGGCGCGACACTGAAGCTTTCTTT. Translated, it gives CASTPRGRDTEAFF.